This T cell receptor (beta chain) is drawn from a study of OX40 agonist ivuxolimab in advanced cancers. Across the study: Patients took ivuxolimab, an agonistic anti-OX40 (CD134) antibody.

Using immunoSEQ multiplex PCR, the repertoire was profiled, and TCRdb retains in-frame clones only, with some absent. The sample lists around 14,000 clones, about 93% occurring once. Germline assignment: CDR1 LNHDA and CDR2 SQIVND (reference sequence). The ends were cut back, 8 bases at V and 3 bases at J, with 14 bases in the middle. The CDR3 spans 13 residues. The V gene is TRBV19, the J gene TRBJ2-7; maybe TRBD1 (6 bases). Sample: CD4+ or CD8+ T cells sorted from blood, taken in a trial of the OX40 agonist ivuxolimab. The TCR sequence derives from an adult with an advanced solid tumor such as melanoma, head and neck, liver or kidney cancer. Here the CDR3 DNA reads TGTGCCAGTTCGCTCGGACAGTTCTACGAGCAGTACTTC. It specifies CASSLGQFYEQYF. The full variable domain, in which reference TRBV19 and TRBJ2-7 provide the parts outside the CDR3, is DGGITQSPKYLFRKEGQNVTLSCEQNLNHDAMYWYRQDPGQGLRLIYYSQIVNDFQKGDIAEGYSVSREKKESFPLTVTSAQKNPTAFYLCASSLGQFYEQYFGPGTRLTVT.